These T cell receptor beta chains were read from a single sample in a study of blood T cells in healthy people across ages. TCRdb itself ran the 5' RACE reads through MiXCR, one entry per CDR3 protein. The data show hundreds of thousands of distinct CDR3 sequences, 21% seen once. What was sequenced was blood. The receptors here all came from a man between 65 and 85 years old in good health. The CDR3 runs from the conserved cysteine through the conserved F or W. D genes are given only for firm matches. Clone size, where shown, is once, few, many, or a class for clones that have expanded.

d_gene: NA; abundance: few; v_gene: TRBV5-7; j_gene: TRBJ1-5; CDR3nt: TGTGCCAGCAGCTTGGAATCAACGGTCTATAGCAATCAGCCCCAGCATTTT; CDR3aa: CASSLESTVYSNQPQHF
d_gene: NA; abundance: few; v_gene: TRBV7-9; j_gene: TRBJ1-1; CDR3nt: TGTGCCAGCAGCCCAGGGACCGGGATAACTGAAGCTTTCTTT; CDR3aa: CASSPGTGITEAFF
d_gene: NA; abundance: NA; v_gene: TRBV12-3/TRBV12-4; j_gene: TRBJ2-2; CDR3nt: TGTGCCAGCAGTTTACAGGCAGGGGCCACCGGGGAGCTGTTTTTT; CDR3aa: CASSLQAGATGELFF
d_gene: NA; abundance: few; v_gene: TRBV12-3/TRBV12-4; j_gene: TRBJ2-1; CDR3nt: TGTGCCAGCAGTTTCGGCCGGTGGAATGAGCAGTTCTTC; CDR3aa: CASSFGRWNEQFF
d_gene: NA; abundance: few; v_gene: TRBV12-3/TRBV12-4; j_gene: TRBJ1-1; CDR3nt: TGTGCCAGCAGTTTAGAGGCGGGGGTCACTGAAGCTTTCTTT; CDR3aa: CASSLEAGVTEAFF
d_gene: NA; abundance: few; v_gene: TRBV11-2; j_gene: TRBJ2-3; CDR3nt: TGTGCCAGCAGCTTAGTACAGGGCGCAGATACGCAGTATTTT; CDR3aa: CASSLVQGADTQYF
d_gene: NA; abundance: few; v_gene: TRBV12-3/TRBV12-4; j_gene: TRBJ2-3; CDR3nt: TGTGCCAGCAGTTCACTAGGGTTGGATACGCAGTATTTT; CDR3aa: CASSSLGLDTQYF
d_gene: NA; abundance: few; v_gene: TRBV9; j_gene: TRBJ2-7; CDR3nt: TGTGCCAGCAGCGGGCCTAGTGGGGGCAACGAGCAGTGCTTC; CDR3aa: CASSGPSGGNEQCF
d_gene: TRBD2; abundance: few; v_gene: TRBV7-2; j_gene: TRBJ2-7; CDR3nt: TGTGCCAGCAGCTTAATGGCGGGAGGTGTCTACGAGCAGTACTTC; CDR3aa: CASSLMAGGVYEQYF
d_gene: TRBD1; abundance: many; v_gene: TRBV7-2; j_gene: TRBJ1-3; CDR3nt: TGTGCCAGCAGCTTAGAGGGGGCGTCGGGAAACACCATATATTTT; CDR3aa: CASSLEGASGNTIYF
d_gene: TRBD1; abundance: many; v_gene: TRBV20-1; j_gene: TRBJ2-1; CDR3nt: TGCAGTGCTCGGAGACAGGGATCCTACAATGAGCAGTTCTTC; CDR3aa: CSARRQGSYNEQFF
d_gene: TRBD1; abundance: few; v_gene: TRBV10-3; j_gene: TRBJ2-3; CDR3nt: TGTGCCATCAGATCAAATTCCGGGACAGGCACAGATACGCAGTATTTT; CDR3aa: CAIRSNSGTGTDTQYF
d_gene: NA; abundance: many; v_gene: TRBV7-2; j_gene: TRBJ1-4; CDR3nt: TGTGCCAGCAGCGCGGGACGGGGGAATGAAAAACTGTTTTTT; CDR3aa: CASSAGRGNEKLFF
d_gene: NA; abundance: many; v_gene: TRBV20-1; j_gene: TRBJ2-5; CDR3nt: TGCAGTGCCCTGGGTAGCGTGGAGACCCAGTACTTC; CDR3aa: CSALGSVETQYF
d_gene: NA; abundance: NA; v_gene: TRBV10-3; j_gene: TRBJ2-7; CDR3nt: TGTGCCATCAGTGAGTCTAGGTCCGCTAAACTAGGCGACGAGCAGTACTTC; CDR3aa: CAISESRSAKLGDEQYF
d_gene: NA; abundance: NA; v_gene: TRBV2; j_gene: TRBJ2-2; CDR3nt: TGTGCCAGCAGTGAGGCAGGGCTACAGAACACCGGGGAGCTGTTTTTT; CDR3aa: CASSEAGLQNTGELFF
d_gene: TRBD2; abundance: NA; v_gene: TRBV9; j_gene: TRBJ2-1; CDR3nt: TGTGCCAGCAGCGCGGGACTAGCGGGAGAGATCTCCTACAATGAGCAGTTCTTC; CDR3aa: CASSAGLAGEISYNEQFF
d_gene: TRBD2; abundance: NA; v_gene: TRBV27; j_gene: TRBJ2-3; CDR3nt: TGTGCCAGCAGTCGTCCACTAGCGGGCACAGATACGCAGTATTTT; CDR3aa: CASSRPLAGTDTQYF
d_gene: TRBD2; abundance: few; v_gene: TRBV7-2; j_gene: TRBJ2-5; CDR3nt: TGTGCCAGCACCCTCCCTGGGAGGGTCCAAGAGACCCAGTACTTC; CDR3aa: CASTLPGRVQETQYF
d_gene: NA; abundance: many; v_gene: TRBV3-1; j_gene: TRBJ1-4; CDR3nt: TGTGCCAGCAGCCAAGAATGGGGAGAAAAACTGTTTTTT; CDR3aa: CASSQEWGEKLFF
d_gene: NA; abundance: NA; v_gene: TRBV5-5; j_gene: TRBJ1-3; CDR3nt: TGTGCCAGCAGCGGATCCAACAGGGTATCCTCTGGAAACACCATATATTTT; CDR3aa: CASSGSNRVSSGNTIYF
d_gene: TRBD2; abundance: few; v_gene: TRBV4-2; j_gene: TRBJ2-1; CDR3nt: TGTGCCAGCAGCCAACTGACTAGCGGATCCAATGAGCAGTTCTTC; CDR3aa: CASSQLTSGSNEQFF
d_gene: TRBD1; abundance: NA; v_gene: TRBV12-3/TRBV12-4; j_gene: TRBJ2-6; CDR3nt: TGTGCCAGCAGTTTACGGGCAGGGGGCGCTTCTGGGGCCAACGTCCTGACTTTC; CDR3aa: CASSLRAGGASGANVLTF
d_gene: TRBD1; abundance: NA; v_gene: TRBV28; j_gene: TRBJ2-1; CDR3nt: TGTGCCAGCACACCCCAGGGGGCGGGTGAGCAGTTCTTC; CDR3aa: CASTPQGAGEQFF
d_gene: NA; abundance: NA; v_gene: TRBV28; j_gene: TRBJ2-3; CDR3nt: TGTGCCAGCAGTCCCCCCCCGGGGGATAGTTGGCCGGATACGCAGTATTTT; CDR3aa: CASSPPPGDSWPDTQYF
d_gene: TRBD1; abundance: NA; v_gene: TRBV7-3; j_gene: TRBJ2-5; CDR3nt: TGTGCCAGCAGCTCCGGGACAGCCCTTCGTGAGACCCAGTACTTC; CDR3aa: CASSSGTALRETQYF
d_gene: NA; abundance: NA; v_gene: TRBV9; j_gene: TRBJ2-3; CDR3nt: TGTGCCAGCAGCGTTCGGGGGAGAAGTGATACGCAGTATTTT; CDR3aa: CASSVRGRSDTQYF
d_gene: TRBD2; abundance: NA; v_gene: TRBV27; j_gene: TRBJ2-1; CDR3nt: TGTGCCAGCAGTTTACCGATTAGCGGGGGGTCAAATGAGCAGTTCTTC; CDR3aa: CASSLPISGGSNEQFF
d_gene: NA; abundance: few; v_gene: TRBV6-5; j_gene: TRBJ2-2; CDR3nt: TGTGCCAGCAGTCCCTTTCGGGAAAACACCGGGGAGCTGTTTTTT; CDR3aa: CASSPFRENTGELFF
d_gene: NA; abundance: NA; v_gene: TRBV3-1; j_gene: TRBJ2-7; CDR3nt: TGTGCCAGCAGCCCCCCCACGGACACCCTTAGACCCTACGAGCAGTACTTC; CDR3aa: CASSPPTDTLRPYEQYF
d_gene: NA; abundance: NA; v_gene: TRBV5-1; j_gene: TRBJ2-3; CDR3nt: TGCGCCAGCACAACGGGGGCGACAGATACGCAGTATTTT; CDR3aa: CASTTGATDTQYF
d_gene: NA; abundance: few; v_gene: TRBV30; j_gene: TRBJ2-2; CDR3nt: TGTGCCTGGAGTGTTTCTCTTCAGAGGGCCGGGGAGCTGTTTTTT; CDR3aa: CAWSVSLQRAGELFF
d_gene: TRBD1; abundance: NA; v_gene: TRBV11-2; j_gene: TRBJ2-7; CDR3nt: TGTGCCAGCATCATGGACAGGGGAAGTTACGAGCAGTACTTC; CDR3aa: CASIMDRGSYEQYF
d_gene: NA; abundance: NA; v_gene: TRBV20-1; j_gene: TRBJ2-7; CDR3nt: TGCAGTGCCCCCCGGACCGGCTACGAGCAGTACTTC; CDR3aa: CSAPRTGYEQYF
d_gene: NA; abundance: NA; v_gene: TRBV13; j_gene: TRBJ1-2; CDR3nt: TGTGCCAGCAGTCAGGACAACAAAGGAGGCTACACCTTC; CDR3aa: CASSQDNKGGYTF
d_gene: TRBD1; abundance: many; v_gene: TRBV3-1; j_gene: TRBJ1-1; CDR3nt: TGCGCCAGCAGCCAAGCAGGGGGCAACACTGAAGCTTTCTTT; CDR3aa: CASSQAGGNTEAFF
d_gene: NA; abundance: NA; v_gene: TRBV7-9; j_gene: TRBJ2-5; CDR3nt: TGTGCCAGCAGCTTCGGAGCAGGACACCAAGAGACCCAGTACTTC; CDR3aa: CASSFGAGHQETQYF
d_gene: NA; abundance: NA; v_gene: TRBV20-1; j_gene: TRBJ1-3; CDR3nt: TGCAGTGCTGGGGAGGGACGGAACACTGGAAACACCATATATTTT; CDR3aa: CSAGEGRNTGNTIYF
d_gene: NA; abundance: NA; v_gene: TRBV11-1; j_gene: TRBJ2-7; CDR3nt: TGTGCCAGCAGCTTATCTGATATTTCCGGGACATACTTCTACGAGCAGTACTTC; CDR3aa: CASSLSDISGTYFYEQYF
d_gene: NA; abundance: NA; v_gene: TRBV7-2; j_gene: TRBJ2-3; CDR3nt: TGTGCCAGCAGCTTACATCAAACAGATACGCAGTATTTT; CDR3aa: CASSLHQTDTQYF
d_gene: TRBD2; abundance: NA; v_gene: TRBV20-1; j_gene: TRBJ2-5; CDR3nt: TGCAGTCCCCTTACCGGGACTAGCGGGAGGCAGGAGCAGTACTTC; CDR3aa: CSPLTGTSGRQEQYF
d_gene: TRBD1; abundance: few; v_gene: TRBV20-1; j_gene: TRBJ2-7; CDR3nt: TGCAGTGCTAAGGGGGCGGGTACCTACGAGCAGTACTTC; CDR3aa: CSAKGAGTYEQYF
d_gene: TRBD1; abundance: NA; v_gene: TRBV18; j_gene: TRBJ2-7; CDR3nt: TGTGCCAGCTCACCAAACCGACAGGGGGCCTACGAGCAGTACTTC; CDR3aa: CASSPNRQGAYEQYF
d_gene: TRBD2; abundance: many; v_gene: TRBV20-1; j_gene: TRBJ2-1; CDR3nt: TGCAGTGCTAAGGGACTAGCGGCGTACAATGAGCAGTTCTTC; CDR3aa: CSAKGLAAYNEQFF
d_gene: TRBD1; abundance: few; v_gene: TRBV5-1; j_gene: TRBJ1-2; CDR3nt: TGCGCCAGCAGCCCGGACAGGGGGCGCGGTGGCTACACCTTC; CDR3aa: CASSPDRGRGGYTF
d_gene: NA; abundance: NA; v_gene: TRBV6-4; j_gene: TRBJ2-1; CDR3nt: TGTGTCAGCAGTGACACGGACGGTACCTACAATGAGCAGTTCTTC; CDR3aa: CVSSDTDGTYNEQFF
d_gene: NA; abundance: many; v_gene: TRBV12-3/TRBV12-4; j_gene: TRBJ1-2; CDR3nt: TGTGCCAGCAGTTTGGGCGGTAACTATGGCTACACCTTC; CDR3aa: CASSLGGNYGYTF